This T cell receptor (beta chain) originates from a study of cytotoxic CD8 clonotypes in ibrutinib-treated CLL. The method was immunoSEQ multiplex PCR; TCRdb's version includes in-frame clones alone and lacks a portion of them. The data show 130,000 to 150,000 clones, with less than 95% seen just once and about a tenth held by the top ten. The germline V gene has CDR1 MDHEN and CDR2 SYDVKM. The V and J ends lost 4 bases and 5 bases, in that order; junction bases with no gene match: 11. CDR3 size: 15 residues. The sequences come from PBMCs, collected after 12 months of ibrutinib treatment. The receptor was derived from a human donor with chronic lymphocytic leukemia. The gene calls are TRBV28 and TRBJ2-7, with 7 positions matching TRBD2. The CDR3 DNA sequence: TGTGCCAGCAGTTCCCAAGGGGAGGGGTCCGACGAGCAGTACTTC. This gives the protein CASSSQGEGSDEQYF. Drawing the rest from reference TRBV28 and TRBJ2-7, the complete variable domain is DVKVTQSSRYLVKRTGEKVFLECVQDMDHENMFWYRQDPGLGLRLIYFSYDVKMKEKGDIPEGYSVSREKKERFSLILESASTNQTSMYLCASSSQGEGSDEQYFGPGTRLTVT.